The 26 T cell receptor beta chains given below trace back to one sample, sequenced in a study of beta chain features in type 1 diabetes. What was sequenced were expressed TCRB transcripts, since all of the isolated RNA had been reverse transcribed. Only in-frame clones appear in the TCRdb table, and some are missing; sequencing was by immunoSEQ multiplex PCR. The sample contains under 250,000 clones, around 9.9% of which appear only once. Sequencing was done on a sample of central memory CD4+ T cells from blood. Receptors were obtained from a man between 18 and 35 years old in good health.

The rearrangement links TRBV10-3 to TRBJ1-2; the D is unclear. Trimming pared 4 bases from V and 7 bases from J, leaving 7 bases between. The CDR3 consists of 11 residues. CDR1 ENHRY and CDR2 SYGVKD come from the germline V gene. The CDR3 reads CAISATRGYTF. The CDR3 coding sequence is TGTGCCATCAGTGCCACGCGTGGCTACACCTTC.

Within the sample, this clone is medium-sized. Within the sample, other DNA sequences also encode this same CDR3. This chain connects TRBV7-2 to TRBJ2-1; D is uncertain. Germline V gene sequence: CDR1 SGHTA, CDR2 FQGNSA. The CDR3 is 13 amino acids. The V and J ends lost 0 bases and 5 bases respectively, with 5 bases between them. This chain's CDR3 is CASSLAENNEQFF. The CDR3 DNA reads TGTGCCAGCAGCTTAGCAGAGAACAATGAGCAGTTCTTC.

The CDR3 DNA follows: TGCGCCAGCTCCTCTTCATGGGCGACAAACACCGGGGAGCTGTTTTTT. Translated, it gives CASSSSWATNTGELFF. The chain combines TRBV5-1 with TRBJ2-2; D is undetermined. V was trimmed by 7 bases and J by 2 bases, leaving 18 bases between them. The CDR3 runs 16 residues. Germline assignment: CDR1 SGHRS and CDR2 YFSETQ.

The chain couples TRBV7-9 to TRBJ2-1; 8 bases agree with TRBD1. With V trimmed by 2 bases and J by 9 bases, 12 bases remained unmatched. Looked up from germline, CDR1 is SEHNR and CDR2 is FQNEAQ (reference sequence). The CDR3 totals 16 residues. CDR3 DNA sequence: TGTGCCAGCAGCTTAAGCGGGCAGGGGGCGCGTAGTGAGCAGTTCTTC. As protein: CASSLSGQGARSEQFF.

This chain connects TRBV10-3 to TRBJ2-7; D might be TRBD2 (6 bases). CDR3 size: 16 residues. The V end was cut by 5 bases, the J end by 5 bases, with 22 bases between. Germline V CDR1 and CDR2: ENHRY, SYGVKD. The CDR3 DNA sequence: TGTGCCATCAGTCCCGCTGCCGCGACTAGGTCTAACGAGCAGTACTTC. It encodes CAISPAAATRSNEQYF.

This clone was observed a few times. The chain carries TRBV7-9 and TRBJ2-3, with D uncertain. The CDR3 length is 13 residues. Germline V gene data show CDR1 as SEHNR and CDR2 as FQNEAQ (reference sequence). V was trimmed by 3 bases and J by 3 bases, leaving 7 bases between them. The CDR3 protein is CASSFQGTDTQYF. In DNA form, the CDR3 reads TGTGCCAGCAGCTTCCAAGGGACAGATACGCAGTATTTT.

This clone has only a few counts. The chain combines TRBV27 with TRBJ2-3; TRBD2 aligns across 9 bases. V shed 4 bases and J 2 bases; nucleotides not matched to a gene: 4. Germline CDR1 is MNHEY and CDR2 is SMNVEV (reference sequence). The length of the CDR3 is 15 residues. The CDR3 nucleotides read TGTGCCAGCAGTTGGAGACTAGCGGCCACAGATACGCAGTATTTT. It is translated as CASSWRLAATDTQYF.

This clone was seen only a few times. The sample has other DNA sequences that encode this CDR3 too. The V and J genes are TRBV29-1 and TRBJ2-3; 7 nucleotides agree with TRBD2. V shed 4 bases, J shed 1 base, and the junction held 2 bases outside the gene matches. CDR3 length: 13 amino acids. Germline CDR1 and CDR2: SQVTM and ANQGSEA. The CDR3 DNA sequence: TGCAGCGTTGGACTAGCCGGCACAGATACGCAGTATTTT. Protein: CSVGLAGTDTQYF.

The rearrangement joins TRBV25-1 to TRBJ2-5; D call uncertain. V was trimmed by 0 bases and J by 7 bases, leaving 9 bases between them. There are 13 residues in the CDR3. From germline, CDR1 is MGHDK and CDR2 SYGVNS. In nucleotides, the CDR3 is TGTGCCAGCAGTGAATATGGCTCGGGGACCCAGTACTTC. It yields the protein CASSEYGSGTQYF. Combining the CDR3 with reference TRBV25-1 and TRBJ2-5 gives the whole variable domain EADIYQTPRYLVIGTGKKITLECSQTMGHDKMYWYQQDPGMELHLIHYSYGVNSTEKGDLSSESTVSRIRTEHFPLTLESARPSHTSQYLCASSEYGSGTQYFGPGTRLLVL.

This clone was seen a few times. V and J are TRBV28 and TRBJ2-1; 13 bases are shared with TRBD2. Germline V lookup: CDR1 MDHEN, CDR2 SYDVKM. The CDR3 sequence is 16 residues long. Trimming at V came to 5 bases and at J to 7 bases, leaving 8 bases not matched to a gene. CDR3 DNA sequence: TGTGCCAGCAGTACTCGGACTAGCGGGAGCCCGAATGAGCAGTTCTTC. As protein: CASSTRTSGSPNEQFF.

This clone was found many times. The CDR3 loop is CASSLNRLAGGGEQFF. CDR3 DNA: TGTGCCAGCAGCTTAAATAGACTAGCGGGAGGCGGTGAGCAGTTCTTC. The chain recombines TRBV7-9 with TRBJ2-1; 13 bases line up with TRBD2. Germline CDR1 and CDR2: SEHNR and FQNEAQ (reference sequence). This CDR3 is 16 amino acids long. With V trimmed by 2 bases and J by 9 bases, 7 bases remained unmatched.

The rearrangement uses TRBV2 and TRBJ1-1, with TRBD1 identical over 7 bases. The length of the CDR3 is 13 residues. The germline V gene encodes CDR1 SNHLY and CDR2 FYNNEI. J lost 7 bases, V lost 6 bases, and 8 bases had no gene match. Here the CDR3 reads CASSADRHVEAFF. CDR3 coding DNA: TGTGCCAGCAGCGCGGACAGGCATGTTGAAGCTTTCTTT.

This chain links TRBV5-6 with TRBJ1-4, with D maybe TRBD1 (6 bases). Trimming took off 0 bases at V and 8 bases at J, with 11 bases between the two ends. Germline V gives CDR1 SGHDT, CDR2 YYEEEE. The CDR3 contains 14 residues. The DNA for the CDR3 is TGTGCCAGCAGCTTGGAATACAGGGACGAAAAACTGTTTTTT. This encodes CASSLEYRDEKLFF.

The chain combines TRBV11-3 with TRBJ2-5; no clear D gene. Germline-derived CDR1 and CDR2 are SGHNT and YENEEA. The CDR3 covers 13 residues. V was trimmed by 0 bases and J by 2 bases, leaving 4 bases between them. The CDR3 DNA reads as TGTGCCAGCAGCTTAGAGGGACAAGAGACCCAGTACTTC. It translates to CASSLEGQETQYF.

The chain carries TRBV30 and TRBJ1-2; D not resolved. With 3 bases removed from V and 5 bases from J, the gap between germline ends came to 16 bases. The germline V gene has CDR1 GTSNPN and CDR2 SVGIG (reference sequence). The CDR3 is made up of 14 amino acids. The CDR3: CAWRLGASLYGYTF. CDR3 DNA sequence: TGTGCCTGGAGGTTGGGCGCCAGCTTATATGGCTACACCTTC.

This clone has just a few counts. This chain joins TRBV10-1 and TRBJ2-7; D is perhaps TRBD2 (5 bases). V was pared by 5 bases and J by 4 bases, with 15 bases between. Germline V lookup: CDR1 WNHNN, CDR2 SYGVQD (reference sequence). The CDR3 spans 14 residues. In DNA, the CDR3 is TGCGCCAGCAGTCCGTCAGGCGGGCAATACGAGCAGTACTTC. Its protein product is CASSPSGGQYEQYF.

The table lists this clone with a few counts. This chain uses TRBV29-1 with TRBJ2-1; D remains unclear. Germline V CDR1 and CDR2: SQVTM, ANQGSEA. The CDR3 is 12 amino acids. Trimming took 6 bases from V and 3 from J, leaving 9 bases between them. CDR3 bases: TGCAGCGTGGGTGTGGGCTACAATGAGCAGTTCTTC. This sequence encodes CSVGVGYNEQFF.

V is TRBV5-4 and J is TRBJ2-3; no firm D call. Per germline, CDR1 SGHNT and CDR2 YYREEE (reference sequence). Trimming left V 4 bases short and J 1 base short, with 13 bases between. The CDR3 spans 15 residues. The CDR3 spells CASSPSGPGTDTQYF. The CDR3 bases are TGTGCCAGCAGCCCGTCGGGTCCTGGCACAGATACGCAGTATTTT. The entire variable domain, with the rest obtained from reference TRBV5-4 and TRBJ2-3, is as follows: ETGVTQSPTHLIKTRGQQVTLRCSSQSGHNTVSWYQQALGQGPQFIFQYYREEENGRGNFPPRFSGLQFPNYSSELNVNALELDDSALYLCASSPSGPGTDTQYFGPGTRLTVL.

Only a few counts were recorded for this clone. The V gene is TRBV9, the J gene TRBJ2-7; D might be TRBD1 (7 bases). The germline gives CDR1 SGDLS, CDR2 YYNGEE. The CDR3 is made up of 16 amino acids. V shed 1 base and J shed 1 base, with 15 bases lying between them. The CDR3 loop is CASSVRYRGLSYEQYF. CDR3 sequence (DNA): TGTGCCAGCAGCGTACGATACAGGGGACTGTCCTACGAGCAGTACTTC.

DNA of the CDR3: TGTGCCAGTAGGCCGGGACTAGCGGGCTCCTACGAGCAGTACTTC. As protein: CASRPGLAGSYEQYF. The chain recombines TRBV19 with TRBJ2-7; TRBD2 aligns across 12 bases. With 6 bases clipped from V and 0 bases from J, the junction kept 3 bases outside the gene matches. The CDR3 is made up of 15 amino acids. From germline, CDR1 is LNHDA and CDR2 SQIVND (reference sequence).

This clone occurred a few times. The rearrangement uses TRBV12-5 and TRBJ2-2; D is undetermined. Trimming cost V 2 bases and J 1 base, with 2 bases left between them. The germline CDR1 and CDR2 sequences are LGHNT and FRNRAP. This CDR3 has 13 amino acids. CDR3 in DNA: TGTGCTAGTGGTTTGCGGAACACCGGGGAGCTGTTTTTT. Translated, it gives CASGLRNTGELFF.

This clone was counted only a few times. One base separates it from a far larger clone, so it is likely a read error. The chain employs TRBV29-1 and TRBJ2-5; no reliable D call. There are 14 residues in the CDR3. Germline V gives CDR1 SQVTM, CDR2 ANQGSEA. V lost 5 bases and J 1 base, leaving 14 bases between the germline ends. CDR3 bases: TGCAGCGTTATCAGGCCGCCGACCCAAGAGACCCAGTACTTC. It encodes CSVIRPPTQETQYF.

This clone has a count of ten or more. The chain uses TRBV28 and TRBJ2-4, with D possibly matching TRBD1 (5 bases). V lost 7 bases to trimming and J lost 3 bases, with 10 bases between them. Germline CDR1 and CDR2: MDHEN and SYDVKM. The length of the CDR3 is 13 residues. CDR3 nucleotides: TGTGCCAGCACGACAGAGTTCAAAAACATTCAGTACTTC. Translation gives CASTTEFKNIQYF.

This clone was detected only a few times. The J gene is TRBJ1-5, the V gene TRBV10-3; 8 nucleotides match TRBD1. Germline lookup yields CDR1 ENHRY and CDR2 SYGVKD. V shed 3 bases, J shed 1 base, and the junction held 2 bases outside the gene matches. The CDR3 loop spans 15 amino acids. CDR3 loop: CAISETGGSNQPQHF. In DNA, the CDR3 is TGTGCCATCAGTGAAACAGGGGGGAGCAATCAGCCCCAGCATTTT.

This clone was seen more than once but under ten times. The chain is built from TRBV28 and TRBJ2-7, with 9 nucleotides matching TRBD2. Germline assignment: CDR1 MDHEN and CDR2 SYDVKM. V shed 8 bases, J shed 6 bases, and the junction held 17 bases outside the gene matches. The CDR3 sequence is 16 residues long. Here the CDR3 DNA reads TGTGCCAGCGCCGGGGCTAGCGGGATCACGAGGGGCGAGCAGTACTTC. Residues: CASAGASGITRGEQYF.

V gene TRBV30 combines with J gene TRBJ2-7; D unclear. Trimming removed 5 bases at V and 7 bases at J, with 9 bases between. The germline gives CDR1 GTSNPN, CDR2 SVGIG (reference sequence). The CDR3 loop spans 10 amino acids. CDR3 amino acids: CAWGGVEQYF. In DNA form, the CDR3 reads TGTGCCTGGGGTGGGGTGGAGCAGTACTTC.